This TCR beta chain was retrieved from a study of blood T cell repertoires in COVID-19. In the study's own analysis: Reference gene primer amplification gave nucleated cell count estimates. Clones were sequenced by immunoSEQ multiplex PCR, and TCRdb holds only the in-frame ones, with some missing. D and trimming were read from the DNA, whereas the V and J calls and clone size are those reported in that table. Altogether approximately 670,000 clones are present, approximately 90% being singletons, with the ten largest covering 0.2% to 0.3%. CDR1 and CDR2 from the germline V gene are PRHDT and FYEKMQ (reference sequence). Trimming left V 5 bases short and J 7 bases short, with 14 bases between. This CDR3 spans 13 amino acids.

The material sequenced was peripheral blood. The chain has TRBV13 and TRBJ1-2; tentatively, D is TRBD1 (5 bases). The TCR sequence derives from a woman between 18 and 30 years old with acute or convalescent COVID-19. The CDR3 here is CASSTRVPGGYTF. The DNA for the CDR3 is TGTGCCAGCAGCACCAGGGTTCCCGGTGGCTACACCTTC.